The 9 T cell receptor beta chains reported below all come from one sample, sequenced in a study of T cells in localized non-small cell lung cancer. Measured with immunoSEQ multiplex PCR; TCRdb has only the in-frame clones, and not every one. The data contain about 1,100 clones, about a quarter of them seen just once; the ten biggest clones take up roughly 16%. The specimen was normal lung tissue next to the tumor, collected before any cancer treatment. The receptors come from a female donor of 60 years or more with stage III lung adenocarcinoma.

J is TRBJ2-5 and V is TRBV6-7; a possible D gene is TRBD1 (5 bases). TRBV6-7 is flagged as an ORF with uncertain function. The V and J ends lost 2 bases and 0 bases respectively, with 13 bases between them. This CDR3 spans 16 amino acids. The CDR3 here is CASSYPKTDNQETQYF. The DNA for the CDR3 is TGTGCCAGCAGTTACCCCAAGACAGATAACCAAGAGACCCAGTACTTC.

The gene calls are TRBV28 and TRBJ1-5; D may be TRBD1 (5 bases). The CDR3 spans 16 residues. Trimming shortened V by 6 bases and J by 1 base, and 16 bases separated the two germline ends. Germline CDR1 MDHEN, CDR2 SYDVKM. The CDR3 here is CASSLIGVRSNQPQHF. CDR3 in DNA: TGTGCCAGCAGCCTAATAGGGGTTAGGAGCAATCAGCCCCAGCATTTT.

The chain has TRBV28 and TRBJ1-1; D is uncertain. Trimming pared 6 bases from V and 1 base from J, leaving 9 bases between. The CDR3 is 13 residues long. The germline V gene encodes CDR1 MDHEN and CDR2 SYDVKM. The CDR3 sequence is CASRVMENTEAFF. The CDR3 DNA is TGTGCCAGCAGGGTGATGGAGAACACTGAAGCTTTCTTT.

In nucleotides, the CDR3 is TGTGCCAGCAGCGGTTACGGGACACCCGACTACGAGCAGTACTTC. This sequence encodes CASSGYGTPDYEQYF. The chain uses TRBV28 and TRBJ2-7; maybe TRBD1 (6 bases). The CDR3 loop spans 15 amino acids. Germline V CDR1 and CDR2: MDHEN, SYDVKM. Trimming shortened V by 6 bases and J by 3 bases, and 18 bases separated the two germline ends.

J is TRBJ2-1 and V is TRBV9, with TRBD1 matching 8 bases. The CDR3 consists of 15 residues. Looked up from germline, CDR1 is SGDLS and CDR2 is YYNGEE. The trim removed 5 bases at V and 4 bases at J, leaving 8 bases unmatched. The CDR3 DNA follows: TGTGCCAGCAGTGAACGGCAGGGGGCTTACAATGAGCAGTTCTTC. Translating gives CASSERQGAYNEQFF. Complete variable domain (other parts from reference TRBV9 and TRBJ2-1): DSGVTQTPKHLITATGQRVTLRCSPRSGDLSVYWYQQSLDQGLQFLIQYYNGEERAKGNILERFSAQQFPDLHSELNLSSLELGDSALYFCASSERQGAYNEQFFGPGTRLTVL.

This clone was observed a few times. The rearrangement joins TRBV6-8 to TRBJ2-1; TRBD2 agrees at 13 bases. Losses at the gene ends were 4 bases for V and 9 bases for J; bases not matched to a gene: 9. The CDR3 is 16 amino acids. Germline V gives CDR1 MNHGY, CDR2 SAAAGT. CDR3 DNA sequence: TGTGCCAGCAGTTCCCGCACTAGCGGGAGGGGCATTGAGCAGTTCTTC. It encodes CASSSRTSGRGIEQFF.

This clone has a handful of counts. The V and J genes are TRBV9 and TRBJ1-3, with TRBD1 matching 9 bases. The junction had 2 bases not matched to a gene; V was cut back by 0 bases and J by 4 bases. The CDR3 has 15 amino acids. The germline CDR1 and CDR2 sequences are SGDLS and YYNGEE. The CDR3 is CASSVGTGEGNTIYF. Here the CDR3 DNA reads TGTGCCAGCAGCGTAGGGACAGGGGAAGGAAACACCATATATTTT.

This clone has just a few counts. This chain's CDR3 is CAWSRVRTANTGELFF. The CDR3, as DNA: TGTGCCTGGAGTCGGGTTAGGACGGCGAACACCGGGGAGCTGTTTTTT. The chain uses TRBV30 and TRBJ2-2, with D hard to call. The CDR3 runs 16 residues. In germline, CDR1 is GTSNPN, CDR2 SVGIG (reference sequence). The germline V and J ends were trimmed by 2 bases and 0 bases, with 13 bases remaining between them.

V and J are TRBV28 and TRBJ2-2; D gene unclear. The CDR3 covers 12 residues. Per the germline V gene, CDR1 is MDHEN and CDR2 is SYDVKM. Trimming pared 6 bases from V and 6 bases from J, leaving 8 bases between. DNA for the CDR3: TGTGCCAGCAGCCTCCTTCCCGGGGAGCTGTTTTTT. Its translation is CASSLLPGELFF.